The text below deals with one T cell receptor beta chain. Trimming removed 3 bases at V and 0 bases at J, with 12 bases between. This CDR3 spans 16 amino acids. Germline-derived CDR1 and CDR2 are SGHNT and YYREEE (reference sequence). This specimen belongs to a study of shared clonotypes between healthy human individuals. The authors ran the assay at deep level. Only in-frame clones appear in the TCRdb table, and some are missing; sequencing was by immunoSEQ multiplex PCR. The table lists under 650,000 clones, around 96% of them singletons. The gene calls are TRBV5-4 and TRBJ2-2; D possibly corresponds to TRBD2 (5 bases). This clonotype was obtained from a woman in her twenties or thirties in good health. Source material: naive CD4+ T cells sorted from blood. The subset is: CD45RA+ positively selected. In nucleotides, the CDR3 is TGTGCCAGCAGCTCCTCGACTACCCCGAACACCGGGGAGCTGTTTTTT. It translates to CASSSSTTPNTGELFF. Supplemented by reference TRBV5-4 and TRBJ2-2, the full variable domain reads ETGVTQSPTHLIKTRGQQVTLRCSSQSGHNTVSWYQQALGQGPQFIFQYYREEENGRGNFPPRFSGLQFPNYSSELNVNALELDDSALYLCASSSSTTPNTGELFFGEGSRLTVL.